The sequence of this T cell receptor (beta chain) was determined in a study of cytomegalovirus exposure and HLA in healthy donors. Study conclusions and caveats: Analyses of presence and absence presupposed an approximately uniform sequencing depth across donors. Trimming of TCR beta V- and J-genes showed a link, identified in a later analysis, to a missense DCLRE1C variant.

With V trimmed by 5 bases and J by 5 bases, 9 bases remained unmatched. The germline CDR1 and CDR2 sequences are SGHTA and FQGNSA. CDR3 size: 16 residues. Amplification used 60 Vbeta primers and 13 Jbeta primers. Using immunoSEQ multiplex PCR, the repertoire was profiled, and TCRdb retains in-frame clones only, with some absent. This sample carries about 170,000 clones, around 80% of them seen once, and the ten largest clones take less than 2.5%. As to this clone: Its target is not known.

This chain joins TRBV7-2 and TRBJ2-1, with 10 nucleotides matching TRBD2. This TCR was sampled from a woman between 45 and 60 years old in good health and CMV-seronegative. Sequencing used PBMCs. The CDR3 is CASSPTLAGDHNEQFF. In nucleotides, the CDR3 is TGTGCCAGCAGCCCAACCCTAGCGGGGGACCACAATGAGCAGTTCTTC. The full variable domain, with the rest looked up from reference TRBV7-2 and TRBJ2-1, is GAGVSQSPSNKVTEKGKDVELRCDPISGHTALYWYRQSLGQGLEFLIYFQGNSAPDKSGLPSDRFSAERTGGSVSTLTIQRTQQEDSAVYLCASSPTLAGDHNEQFFGPGTRLTVL.